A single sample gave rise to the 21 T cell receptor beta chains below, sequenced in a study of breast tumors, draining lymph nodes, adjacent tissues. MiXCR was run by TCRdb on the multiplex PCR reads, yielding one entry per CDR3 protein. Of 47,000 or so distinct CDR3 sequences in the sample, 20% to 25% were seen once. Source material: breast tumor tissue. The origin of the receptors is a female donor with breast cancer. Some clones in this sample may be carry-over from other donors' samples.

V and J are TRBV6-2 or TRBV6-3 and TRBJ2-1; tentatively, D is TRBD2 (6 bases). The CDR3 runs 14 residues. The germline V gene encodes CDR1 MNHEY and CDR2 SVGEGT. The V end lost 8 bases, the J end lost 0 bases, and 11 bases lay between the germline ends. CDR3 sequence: CASGSGASYNEQFF. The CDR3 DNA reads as TGTGCCAGCGGTAGCGGTGCCTCCTACAATGAGCAGTTCTTC.

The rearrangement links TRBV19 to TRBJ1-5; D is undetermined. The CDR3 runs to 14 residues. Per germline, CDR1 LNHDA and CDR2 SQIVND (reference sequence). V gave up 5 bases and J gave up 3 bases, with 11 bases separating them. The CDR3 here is CASSDWGDNQPQHF. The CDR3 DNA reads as TGTGCCAGTAGTGATTGGGGAGACAATCAGCCCCAGCATTTT. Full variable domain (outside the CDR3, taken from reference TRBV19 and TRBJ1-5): DGGITQSPKYLFRKEGQNVTLSCEQNLNHDAMYWYRQDPGQGLRLIYYSQIVNDFQKGDIAEGYSVSREKKESFPLTVTSAQKNPTAFYLCASSDWGDNQPQHFGDGTRLSIL.

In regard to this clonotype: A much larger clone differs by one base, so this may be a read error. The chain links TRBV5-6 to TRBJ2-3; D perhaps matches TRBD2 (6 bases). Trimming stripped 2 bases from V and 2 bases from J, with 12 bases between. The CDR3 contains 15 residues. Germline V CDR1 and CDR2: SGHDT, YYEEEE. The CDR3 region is CASSFKLAVTDTQYF. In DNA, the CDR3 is TGTGCCAGCAGCTTTAAGTTAGCGGTCACAGATACGCAGTATTTT.

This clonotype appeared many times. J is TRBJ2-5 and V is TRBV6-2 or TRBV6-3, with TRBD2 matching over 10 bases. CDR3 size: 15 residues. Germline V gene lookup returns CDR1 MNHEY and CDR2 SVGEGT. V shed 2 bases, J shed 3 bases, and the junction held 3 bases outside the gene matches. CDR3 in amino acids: CASSYPGLAKETQYF. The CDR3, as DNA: TGTGCCAGCAGTTACCCGGGACTAGCGAAAGAGACCCAGTACTTC.

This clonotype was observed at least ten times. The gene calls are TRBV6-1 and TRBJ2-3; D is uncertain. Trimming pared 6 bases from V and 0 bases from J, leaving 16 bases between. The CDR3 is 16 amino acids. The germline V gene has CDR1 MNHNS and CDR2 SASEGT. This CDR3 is CASSLREPTSTDTQYF. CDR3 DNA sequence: TGTGCCAGCAGCCTAAGGGAACCTACTAGCACAGATACGCAGTATTTT.

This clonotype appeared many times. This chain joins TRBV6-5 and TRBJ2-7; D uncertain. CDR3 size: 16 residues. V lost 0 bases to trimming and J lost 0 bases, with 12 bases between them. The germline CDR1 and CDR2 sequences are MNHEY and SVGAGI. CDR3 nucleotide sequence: TGTGCCAGCAGTTACTCGCACACCCCGGTCTCCTACGAGCAGTACTTC. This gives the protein CASSYSHTPVSYEQYF.

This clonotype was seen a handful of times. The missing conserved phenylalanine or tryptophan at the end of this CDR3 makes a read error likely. The CDR3 loop reads CASNERGGRNEQFS. Written as DNA, the CDR3 is TGTGCCAGCAACGAGCGGGGGGGCCGGAATGAGCAGTTCTCC. The chain is built from TRBV2 and TRBJ2-1; 10 bases map to TRBD2. The CDR3 runs to 14 residues. The trim removed 7 bases at V and 7 bases at J, leaving 7 bases unmatched. Looked up from germline, CDR1 is SNHLY and CDR2 is FYNNEI.

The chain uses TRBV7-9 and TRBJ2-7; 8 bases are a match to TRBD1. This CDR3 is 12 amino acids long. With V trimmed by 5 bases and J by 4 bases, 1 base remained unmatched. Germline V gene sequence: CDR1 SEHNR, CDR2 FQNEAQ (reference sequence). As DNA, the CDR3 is TGTGCCAGCAGCCAGGGGGCTTACGAGCAGTACTTC. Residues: CASSQGAYEQYF. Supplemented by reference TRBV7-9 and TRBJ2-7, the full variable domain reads DTGVSQNPRHKITKRGQNVTFRCDPISEHNRLYWYRQTLGQGPEFLTYFQNEAQLEKSRLLSDRFSAERPKGSFSTLEIQRTEQGDSAMYLCASSQGAYEQYFGPGTRLTVT.

This chain's CDR3 is CASILAWGTINTGELFF. CDR3 bases: TGTGCCAGCATTTTAGCTTGGGGCACTATTAACACCGGGGAGCTGTTTTTT. The chain is built from TRBV11-2 and TRBJ2-2, with a possible D match to TRBD1 (5 bases). CDR1 is SGHAT and CDR2 is FQNNGV in the germline V gene. The CDR3 consists of 17 residues. Trimming pared 7 bases from V and 2 bases from J, leaving 20 bases between.

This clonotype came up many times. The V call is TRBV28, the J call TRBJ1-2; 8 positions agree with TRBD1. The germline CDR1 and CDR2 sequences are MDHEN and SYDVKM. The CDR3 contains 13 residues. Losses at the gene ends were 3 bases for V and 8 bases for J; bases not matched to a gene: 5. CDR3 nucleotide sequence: TGTGCCAGCAGTTTGCAGGGGGCGGAAGGCTACACCTTC. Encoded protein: CASSLQGAEGYTF.

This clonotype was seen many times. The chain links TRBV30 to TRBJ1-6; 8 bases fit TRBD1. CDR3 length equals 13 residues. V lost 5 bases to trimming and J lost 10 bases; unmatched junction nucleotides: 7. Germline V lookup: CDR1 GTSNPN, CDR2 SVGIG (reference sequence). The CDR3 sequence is CAWVRQGASPLHF. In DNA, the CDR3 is TGTGCCTGGGTTCGGCAGGGGGCATCACCCCTCCACTTT.

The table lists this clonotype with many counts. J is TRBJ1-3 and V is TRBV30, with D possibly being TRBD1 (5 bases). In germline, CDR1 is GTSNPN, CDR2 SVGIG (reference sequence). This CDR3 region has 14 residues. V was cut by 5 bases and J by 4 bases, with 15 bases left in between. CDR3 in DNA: TGTGCCTGGGCACGGGGGGTGGTAGGAAACACCATATATTTT. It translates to CAWARGVVGNTIYF.

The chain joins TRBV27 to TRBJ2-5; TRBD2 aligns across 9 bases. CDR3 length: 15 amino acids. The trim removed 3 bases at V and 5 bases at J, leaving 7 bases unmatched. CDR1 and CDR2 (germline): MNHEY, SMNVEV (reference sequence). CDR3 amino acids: CASSLSSGGGETQYF. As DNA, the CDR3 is TGTGCCAGCAGTTTGAGTAGCGGGGGTGGGGAGACCCAGTACTTC.

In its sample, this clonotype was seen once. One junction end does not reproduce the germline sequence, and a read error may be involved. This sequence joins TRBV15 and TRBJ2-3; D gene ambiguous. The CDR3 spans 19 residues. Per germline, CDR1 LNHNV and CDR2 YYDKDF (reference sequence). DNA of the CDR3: TGTGCCACCAGCAGAGCACCGAAAGCCGGGCCACAGCCCCCAGACACGCAGTATTTT. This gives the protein CATSRAPKAGPQPPDTQYF.

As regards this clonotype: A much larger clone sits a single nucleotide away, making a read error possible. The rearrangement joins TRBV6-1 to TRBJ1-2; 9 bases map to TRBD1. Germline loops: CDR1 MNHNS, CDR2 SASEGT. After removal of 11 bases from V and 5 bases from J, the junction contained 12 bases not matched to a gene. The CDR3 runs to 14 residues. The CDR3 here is CAGTPGQGSYGYTF. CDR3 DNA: TGTGCCGGCACTCCCGGACAGGGGTCATATGGCTACACCTTC.

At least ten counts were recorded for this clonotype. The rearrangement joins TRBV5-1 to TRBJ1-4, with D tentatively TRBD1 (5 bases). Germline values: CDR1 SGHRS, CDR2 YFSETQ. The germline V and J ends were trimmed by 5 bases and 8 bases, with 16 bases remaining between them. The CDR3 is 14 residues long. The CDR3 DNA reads TGCGCCAGCAGATCAGGAGGGACGGGGGAAAAACTGTTTTTT. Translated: CASRSGGTGEKLFF. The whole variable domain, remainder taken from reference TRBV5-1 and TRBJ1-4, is KAGVTQTPRYLIKTRGQQVTLSCSPISGHRSVSWYQQTPGQGLQFLFEYFSETQRNKGNFPGRFSGRQFSNSRSEMNVSTLELGDSALYLCASRSGGTGEKLFFGSGTQLSVL.

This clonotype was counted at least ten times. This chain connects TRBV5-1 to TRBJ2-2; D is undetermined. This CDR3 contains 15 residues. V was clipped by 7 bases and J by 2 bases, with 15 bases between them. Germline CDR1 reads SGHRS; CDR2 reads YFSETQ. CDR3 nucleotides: TGCGCCAGCCGCCTAGTTGAGGTTAACACCGGGGAGCTGTTTTTT. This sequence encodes CASRLVEVNTGELFF.

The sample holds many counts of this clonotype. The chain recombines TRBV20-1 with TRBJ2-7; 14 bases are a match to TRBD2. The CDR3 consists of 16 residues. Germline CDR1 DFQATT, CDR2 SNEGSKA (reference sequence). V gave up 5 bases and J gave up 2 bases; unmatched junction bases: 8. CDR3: CSAGLAGGSRTYEQYF. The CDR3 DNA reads TGCAGTGCTGGACTAGCGGGGGGCTCCAGGACCTACGAGCAGTACTTC.

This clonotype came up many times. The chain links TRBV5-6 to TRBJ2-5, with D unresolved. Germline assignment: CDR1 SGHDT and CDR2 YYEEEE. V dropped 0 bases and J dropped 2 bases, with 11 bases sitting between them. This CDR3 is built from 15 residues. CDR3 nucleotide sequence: TGTGCCAGCAGCTTGGTCGGCATCACACAAGAGACCCAGTACTTC. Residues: CASSLVGITQETQYF.

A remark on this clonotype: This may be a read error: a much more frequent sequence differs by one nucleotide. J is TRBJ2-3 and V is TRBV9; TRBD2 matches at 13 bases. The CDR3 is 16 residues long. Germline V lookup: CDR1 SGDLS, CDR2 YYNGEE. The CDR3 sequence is CANSSGLAGDRDTQYF. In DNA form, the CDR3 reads TGTGCCAACAGCTCAGGACTAGCGGGAGACAGGGATACGCAGTATTTT.

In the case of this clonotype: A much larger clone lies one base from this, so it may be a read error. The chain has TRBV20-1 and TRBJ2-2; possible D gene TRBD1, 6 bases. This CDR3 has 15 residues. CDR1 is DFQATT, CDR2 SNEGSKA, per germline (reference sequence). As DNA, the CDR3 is TGCGGTGCTAGAGATTGGCAGGGGTACACCGGGGAGCTGTTTTTT. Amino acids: CGARDWQGYTGELFF.